This T cell receptor (beta chain) stems from a study of a mutant IDH1 vaccine in newly diagnosed glioma. Study background: Patients got their first vaccination 4-6 weeks after radiotherapy alone, or with temozolomide cycles.

TCRdb's copy holds only in-frame clones and misses some; the assay was immunoSEQ multiplex PCR. The data show 35,000 to 50,000 clones, with about 92% seen just once and roughly 2.3% held by the top ten. This clone was counted a single time. As yet, its antigen is unknown. Time point here: week 35, safety follow-up. What each vaccine dose contained was 300 ug of mutant IDH1 20-mer peptide, accompanied by topical imiquimod. This TCR was recovered from a man aged 45 to 65 with glioma. The source was PBMCs, collected from a glioma patient whose treatment included an IDH1 peptide vaccine.

The CDR3 DNA reads TGTGCCAGCAGCCCCCGCCGGACAGGGGATCGTGAGAAGGCTTTCTTT. This sequence encodes CASSPRRTGDREKAFF. The chain couples TRBV13 to TRBJ1-1; TRBD1 agrees at 9 bases. The length of the CDR3 is 16 residues. Looked up from germline, CDR1 is PRHDT and CDR2 is FYEKMQ (reference sequence). J was trimmed by 11 bases and V by 5 bases; bases with no gene match: 18.